This T cell receptor beta chain was observed in a study of cytomegalovirus exposure and HLA in healthy donors (dated by TCRdb to the late 2010s). Background on the whole study: In an earlier analysis of around 540 of the donors, 276 Gb of sequence data and 100 million or so unique TCR beta sequences from some 170 million T cells were reported. Both class I and class II loci were covered by HLA typing, at four-digit resolution. To predict cytomegalovirus infection status, the study combined high-throughput TCR immunosequencing, statistical association of individual TCRs with disease status, and machine learning. An earlier analysis of 587 of the donors used high-throughput TCR beta sequencing to judge whether each TCR beta V gene segment behaved as functional or pseudogenic. Of the approximately 400 genotyped donors, 65% to 90% fell in the genetic ancestry cluster associated with self-reported Caucasian donors. The T cell repertoires of 666 subjects were profiled by immunosequencing and related to cytomegalovirus serostatus. Every discovery cohort repertoire had been produced on one sequencing platform. The number of donors typed differed by locus, with 629-630 for A, B, C, DRB1 and DQB1, 522 for DQA1, 600 to 610 for DPA1, and around 430 for DPB1. An early release covering 500 to 750 HLA-typed donors comprised 300 to 350 gigabases of sequencing data and around 86 million unique TCR sequences. To study patterns of TCR occurrence, a later analysis re-analyzed previously published TCR beta repertoires from 650 to 750 donors and added high-resolution HLA genotyping. The later analysis used no new phenotypic data to find candidate immune exposures, relying instead on TCR beta sequences and their occurrence across donors. Alongside the repertoire data, information on donor age, sex, ethnicity and CMV serostatus was compiled. A later genetic analysis took genome-wide SNP genotypes for about 55% of the roughly 670 donors and used that subset as a discovery cohort. Among some 410 genotyped donors of the cohort, an average of around 220,000 unique TCR beta nucleotide sequences was sequenced per donor, of which roughly 17% were non-productive. The study aimed to test whether cataloging public T cell receptors could reveal signatures of past pathogen exposure. Several DR-DQ haplotypes were handled as single units for association and clustering because linkage in the cohort was strong. A separate validation cohort of roughly 120 different subjects was used in addition to the roughly 670-subject first cohort. Overall results and qualifications from the work: Cytomegalovirus status was reported to be diagnosed by the classifier with high specificity and sensitivity in both the original and validation cohorts. The 87-base-pair reads could not distinguish some IMGT-functional V segments, including TRBV6-2 and TRBV6-3, so those segments were excluded. A cluster of highly shared sequence variants was judged likely to be a technical artifact of the sequencing pipeline. The study gave a list of about 150 TCR beta chains associated with cytomegalovirus. A later analysis found that HLA-associated TCR beta chains were more clonally expanded and had lower generation probabilities than equally common non-associated chains. CMV serostatus was the only immune exposure information available for the cohort. The earlier analysis of about 600 of the donors excluded some 16 rarely observed V segments, including chromosome 9 orphons, because counts were too low. In a later analysis, some 18,000 TCR beta sequences were associated with specific HLA alleles at a false discovery rate of 0.05. In a later analysis, the rate of TCR association differed among HLA loci, with DRB1 alleles having the most associated TCRs and HLA-C alleles having the fewest. It was suggested by the authors that the approach could potentially be generalized to other disease states and immunological phenotypes. In a later analysis, most CMV-associated TCR beta chains were found to appear HLA-restricted, with HLA associations seemingly driven largely by CMV exposure. Three of the identified cytomegalovirus-associated TCR beta chains were confirmed in vitro to be specific for cytomegalovirus antigens. Across donors, most TCR sequences were observed very rarely, whereas some public TCRs were present in many individuals. A later genetic analysis reported fewer N-insertions in productive TCRs among donors in an Asian-associated ancestry cluster than the roughly 700-donor mean. When HLA alleles, especially DR and DQ, strongly co-occurred, TCR associations were difficult to assign to individual alleles. A further reported finding was that TCR beta sequences accurately predicted the HLA-A and HLA-B alleles for most subjects in the first cohort. Correlated functional status among segregating V segments might be attributable to linkage disequilibrium, but an unknown experimental factor could not be ruled out. In an earlier analysis of some 550 of the donors, most TCR beta V segments were observed in productive rearrangements about 87% or about 30% of the time, broadly matching IMGT annotations. Because HLA typing was unavailable for some donors at each locus, only the typed subset was used in association tests. Roughly uniform sequencing depth across donors was assumed in presence/absence analyses, although this assumption may not hold. The cohort was sequenced for TCR beta chains only, and without alpha or paired-chain data the features that could be detected were limited. A later analysis reported that several top co-occurrence clusters appeared linked to parvovirus B19, influenza, CMV and Epstein-Barr virus. A later genetic analysis associated a missense DCLRE1C variant with V-gene and J-gene trimming of TCR beta chains, and an independent cohort replicated the association.

On this clone itself: The antigen it recognizes is unknown.

The germline V gene (reference sequence) specifies SGHNT as CDR1 and YYREEE as CDR2. From cysteine to phenylalanine, the CDR3 is 14 amino acids long. Only the CDR3 DNA stays, 42 bases, in frame from base 1. The junction shows trimming of 5 bases on V and 6 bases on J, and the gene matches do not reach 10 bases of it. Receptor amplification or capture employed the immunoSEQ multiplex PCR assay. A mixture of 60 forward primers for TCR Vbeta segments and 13 reverse primers for TCR Jbeta segments was used in the multiplex PCR. The CDR3 region of rearranged TCR beta genes was amplified from genomic DNA with a multiplex PCR assay. Amplified TCR beta libraries were sequenced as 87-base-pair reads on the Illumina HiSeq System. The paper's data handling went like this. In a later analysis, 70 million to 95 million unique TCR beta chains were counted across the roughly 670 repertoires, and roughly 10 million of these chains were shared by at least two donors. Raw reads were error-corrected and collapsed into unique sequences by a nearest-neighbor algorithm in which closely related sequences were merged to remove PCR and sequencing errors. CDR3 sequences were aligned to IMGT reference sequences to assign V, D and J gene segments. For a sequence to be retained, at least a six-nucleotide match to both a V gene segment and a J gene segment was required. A rearrangement counted as productive if the CDR3 had no stop codons and remained in frame with V and J, and every other rearrangement counted as non-productive. CDR3 was defined according to IMGT convention as the region running from the second conserved V-encoded cysteine to the conserved J-encoded phenylalanine. The earlier analysis of 500 to 600 of the donors excluded sequences that lacked an unambiguous match to a single V gene segment. In an earlier analysis of 450 to 700 of the donors, V segments were called functional above 56.7% productive rearrangements and were called segregating when the between-donor standard deviation exceeded 5%. To diagnose cytomegalovirus status from the catalog of TCR beta chain sequences, a statistical classification framework was built. A later analysis assigned V and J genes by comparing TCR nucleotide sequences with IMGT/GENE-DB human TR gene sequences. A later analysis assigned CDR3 sequences and most-parsimonious VDJ recombination scenarios with the TCRdist pipeline. In a later analysis, each TCR beta chain was defined by its CDR3 amino acid sequence together with its V-gene family, and reads lacking a unique V-gene family were excluded. As a way to deal with suspected cross-contamination and a sequencing artifact, a later analysis dropped nearly 600 nucleotide sequences that were highly shared and had low generation probability. For each public chain, a later analysis derived a clonal expansion index from normalized ranks of inferred template counts within each repertoire. In a later analysis, generation probabilities were computed using a VDJ recombination model fitted to out-of-frame rearrangements, and the results were checked against IGoR. In a later analysis, TCR-TCR, TCR-HLA and TCR-CMV co-occurrence was scored with hypergeometric tests, and a repertoire-size bias correction was applied to TCR pairs. False discovery rates were estimated in a later analysis by permuting HLA or CMV assignments 20 times. In a later analysis, co-occurring TCRs were grouped using DBSCAN, with TCRdist sequence similarity added in when clustering inside HLA-allele-positive subsets. Co-occurrence clustering excluded repertoires with fewer than 30,000 or more than 120,000 public chains, plus five with anomalous nucleotide sharing. TCRdb limited this immuneACCESS table to in-frame rearrangements with V and J called. A share of clones is missing; checked studies link under half to unresolved V genes, and the rest is unexplained. Clonal size and the V and J genes are those of that table, whereas D and trimming came from the DNA. For this sample, the table gives about 130,000 clones. The top ten hold 1.5% to 2.5% of the sample.

The cohort comprised some 700 healthy bone marrow donors. All cohort members were sampled while nominally healthy, although unrecorded immune exposures were likely present. The donor tested CMV seronegative, placing the donor among the 300 to 450 seronegative members of the cohort. A peripheral blood sample was provided by each donor, and peripheral blood mononuclear cells were used for TCR beta sequencing. The Qiagen DNeasy Blood Extraction Kit was used to extract genomic DNA from the blood cell samples. The sequence came from a woman aged 55-69 years in good health and CMV-seronegative. In this chain, TRBV5-4 is recombined with TRBJ1-1; the junction holds 7 bases that match TRBD1. The sequencing sample was made of PBMCs. The DNA reads as follows: TGTGCCAGCAGGACTACAGGGGTTTACGCTGAAGCTTTCTTT. Its protein is CASRTTGVYAEAFF.